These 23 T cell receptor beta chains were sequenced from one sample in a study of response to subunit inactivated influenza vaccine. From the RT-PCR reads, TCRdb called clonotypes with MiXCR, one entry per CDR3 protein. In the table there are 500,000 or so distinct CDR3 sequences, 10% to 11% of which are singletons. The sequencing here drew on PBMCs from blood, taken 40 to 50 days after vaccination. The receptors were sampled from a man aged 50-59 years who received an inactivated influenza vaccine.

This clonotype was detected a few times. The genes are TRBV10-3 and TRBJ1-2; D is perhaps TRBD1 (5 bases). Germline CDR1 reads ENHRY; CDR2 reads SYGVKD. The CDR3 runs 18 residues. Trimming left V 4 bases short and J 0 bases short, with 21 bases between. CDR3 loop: CAISGPSRGANSNYGYTF. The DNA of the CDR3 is TGTGCCATCAGTGGTCCGTCGAGGGGCGCGAATTCTAACTATGGCTACACCTTC.

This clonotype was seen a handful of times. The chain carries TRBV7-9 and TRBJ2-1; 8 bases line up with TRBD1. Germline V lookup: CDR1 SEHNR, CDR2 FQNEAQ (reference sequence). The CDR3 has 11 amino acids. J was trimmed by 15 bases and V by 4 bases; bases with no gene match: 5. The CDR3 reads CASSSSGGPFF. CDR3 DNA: TGTGCCAGCAGCTCCTCAGGGGGCCCGTTCTTC.

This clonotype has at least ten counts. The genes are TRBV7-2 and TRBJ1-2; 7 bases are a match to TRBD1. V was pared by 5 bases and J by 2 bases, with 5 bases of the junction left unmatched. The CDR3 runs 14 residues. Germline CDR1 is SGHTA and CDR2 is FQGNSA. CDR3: CASSARQGNYGYTF. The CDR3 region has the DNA TGTGCCAGCAGCGCTAGACAGGGAAACTATGGCTACACCTTC. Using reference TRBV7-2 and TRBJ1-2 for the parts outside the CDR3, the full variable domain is GAGVSQSPSNKVTEKGKDVELRCDPISGHTALYWYRQSLGQGLEFLIYFQGNSAPDKSGLPSDRFSAERTGGSVSTLTIQRTQQEDSAVYLCASSARQGNYGYTFGSGTRLTVV.

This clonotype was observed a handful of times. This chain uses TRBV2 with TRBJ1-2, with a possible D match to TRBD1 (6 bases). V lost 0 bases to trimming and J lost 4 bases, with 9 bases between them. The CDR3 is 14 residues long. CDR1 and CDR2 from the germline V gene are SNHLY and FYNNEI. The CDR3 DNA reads TGTGCCAGCAGTGAAGCGGGCAGGGGCTATGGCTACACCTTC. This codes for CASSEAGRGYGYTF.

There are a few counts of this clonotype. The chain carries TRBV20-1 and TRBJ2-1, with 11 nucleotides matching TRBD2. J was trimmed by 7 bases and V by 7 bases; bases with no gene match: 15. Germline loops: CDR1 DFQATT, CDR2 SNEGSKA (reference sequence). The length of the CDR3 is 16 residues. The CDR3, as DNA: TGCAGTGGCAAGCTACTAGCGGGAGTTCAGGTTAATGAGCAGTTCTTC. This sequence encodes CSGKLLAGVQVNEQFF.

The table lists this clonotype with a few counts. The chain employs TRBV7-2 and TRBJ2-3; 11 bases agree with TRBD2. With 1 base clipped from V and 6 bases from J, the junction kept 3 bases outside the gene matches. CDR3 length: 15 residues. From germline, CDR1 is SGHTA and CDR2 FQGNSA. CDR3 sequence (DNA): TGTGCCAGCAGCTTAGAACGACTAGCGGGGGATACGCAGTATTTT. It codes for CASSLERLAGDTQYF.

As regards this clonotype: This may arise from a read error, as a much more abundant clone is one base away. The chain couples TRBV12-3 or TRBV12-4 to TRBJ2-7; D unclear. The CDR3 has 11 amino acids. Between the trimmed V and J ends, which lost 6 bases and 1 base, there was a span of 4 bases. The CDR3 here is CASRKSYEQYF. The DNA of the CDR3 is TGTGCCAGCAGAAAATCCTACGAGCAGTACTTC.

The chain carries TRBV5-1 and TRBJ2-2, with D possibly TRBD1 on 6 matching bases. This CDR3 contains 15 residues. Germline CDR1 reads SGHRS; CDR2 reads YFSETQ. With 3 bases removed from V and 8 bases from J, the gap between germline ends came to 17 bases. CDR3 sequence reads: CASSSPNYREGELFF. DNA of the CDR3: TGCGCCAGCAGCTCGCCGAATTACAGGGAAGGGGAGCTGTTTTTT.

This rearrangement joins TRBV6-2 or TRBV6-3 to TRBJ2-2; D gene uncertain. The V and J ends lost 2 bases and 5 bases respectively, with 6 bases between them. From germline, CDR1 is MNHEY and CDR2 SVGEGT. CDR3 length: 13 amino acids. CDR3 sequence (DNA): TGTGCCAGCAGTTACGCCGGGACCGGGGAGCTGTTTTTT. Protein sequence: CASSYAGTGELFF.

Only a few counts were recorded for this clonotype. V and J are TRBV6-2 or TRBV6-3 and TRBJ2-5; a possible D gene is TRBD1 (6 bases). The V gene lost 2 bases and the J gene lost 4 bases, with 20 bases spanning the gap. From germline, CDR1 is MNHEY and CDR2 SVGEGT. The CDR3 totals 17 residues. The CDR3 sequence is CASSYDTQGRSRETQYF. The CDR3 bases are TGTGCCAGCAGTTACGATACCCAGGGGCGTAGTCGAGAGACCCAGTACTTC.

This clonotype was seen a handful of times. The CDR3 region is CASSRRTSGSSYEQYF. The CDR3 DNA reads as TGTGCCAGCAGCCGTAGGACTAGCGGGAGCTCCTACGAGCAGTACTTC. V and J are TRBV6-2 or TRBV6-3 and TRBJ2-7; 13 positions match TRBD2. Germline CDR1 is MNHEY and CDR2 is SVGEGT. J was trimmed by 0 bases and V by 6 bases; bases with no gene match: 5. This CDR3 is 16 amino acids long.

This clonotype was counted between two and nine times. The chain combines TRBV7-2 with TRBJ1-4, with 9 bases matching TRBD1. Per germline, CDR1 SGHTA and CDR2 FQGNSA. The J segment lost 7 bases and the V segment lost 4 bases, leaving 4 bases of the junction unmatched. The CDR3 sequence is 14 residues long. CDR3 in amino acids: CASSYRGLSEKLFF. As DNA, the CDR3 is TGTGCCAGCAGCTACAGGGGGCTGAGTGAAAAACTGTTTTTT.

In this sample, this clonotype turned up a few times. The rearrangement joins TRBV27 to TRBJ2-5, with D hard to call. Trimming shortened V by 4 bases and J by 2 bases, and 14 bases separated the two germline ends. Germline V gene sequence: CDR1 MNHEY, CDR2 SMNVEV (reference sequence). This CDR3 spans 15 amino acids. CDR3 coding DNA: TGTGCCAGCAGTTCGTGGGGTTATGGGCAAGAGACCCAGTACTTC. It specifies CASSSWGYGQETQYF.

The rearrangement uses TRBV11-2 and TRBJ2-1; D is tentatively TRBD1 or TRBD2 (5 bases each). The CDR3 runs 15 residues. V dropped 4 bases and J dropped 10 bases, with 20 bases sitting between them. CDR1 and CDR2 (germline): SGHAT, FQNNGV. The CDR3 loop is CASSSFRGPRPEQFF. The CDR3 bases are TGTGCCAGCAGCTCCTTTCGGGGACCTCGACCCGAGCAGTTCTTC.

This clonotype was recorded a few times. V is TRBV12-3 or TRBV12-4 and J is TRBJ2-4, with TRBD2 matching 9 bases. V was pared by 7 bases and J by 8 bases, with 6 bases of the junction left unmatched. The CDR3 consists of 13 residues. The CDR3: CASTFSGSDIQYF. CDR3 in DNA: TGTGCCAGCACCTTTAGCGGGAGTGACATTCAGTACTTC.

In DNA, the CDR3 is TGTGCCAGCAGCTTAGTTGGGACTAGCGTTGAGACCCAGTACTTC. This sequence encodes CASSLVGTSVETQYF. J is TRBJ2-5 and V is TRBV7-6, with TRBD2 matching over 10 bases. The J segment lost 5 bases and the V segment lost 1 base, leaving 4 bases of the junction unmatched. The CDR3 spans 15 residues. Looked up from germline, CDR1 is SGHVS and CDR2 is FNYEAQ.

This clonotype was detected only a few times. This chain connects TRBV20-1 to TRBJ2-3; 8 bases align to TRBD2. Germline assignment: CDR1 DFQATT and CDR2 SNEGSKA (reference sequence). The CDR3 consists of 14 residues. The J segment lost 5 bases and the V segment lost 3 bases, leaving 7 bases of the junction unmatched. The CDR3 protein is CSASDAGGIDTQYF. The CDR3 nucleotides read TGCAGTGCTAGTGATGCGGGAGGAATAGATACGCAGTATTTT.

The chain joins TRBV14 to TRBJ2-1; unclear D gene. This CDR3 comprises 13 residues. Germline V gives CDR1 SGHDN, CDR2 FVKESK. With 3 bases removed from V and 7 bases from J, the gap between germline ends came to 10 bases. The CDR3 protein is CASSHSAWNEQFF. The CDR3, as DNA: TGTGCCAGCAGCCACAGCGCTTGGAATGAGCAGTTCTTC.

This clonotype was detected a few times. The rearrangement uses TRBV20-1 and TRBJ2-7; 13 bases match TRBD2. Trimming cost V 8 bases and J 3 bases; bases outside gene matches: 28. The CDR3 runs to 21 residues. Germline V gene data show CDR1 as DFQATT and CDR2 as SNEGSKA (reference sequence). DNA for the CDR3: TGCAGTCCACCACCCTCACTACTAGCGGGAGGGCCGGGGGGTAGGTACTACGAGCAGTACTTC. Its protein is CSPPPSLLAGGPGGRYYEQYF.

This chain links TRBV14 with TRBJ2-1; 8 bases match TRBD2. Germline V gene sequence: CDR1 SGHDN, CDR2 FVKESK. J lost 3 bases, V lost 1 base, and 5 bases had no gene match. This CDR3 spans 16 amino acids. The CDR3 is CASSQGVGGVYNEQFF. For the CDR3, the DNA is TGTGCCAGCAGCCAAGGGGTCGGGGGGGTCTACAATGAGCAGTTCTTC.

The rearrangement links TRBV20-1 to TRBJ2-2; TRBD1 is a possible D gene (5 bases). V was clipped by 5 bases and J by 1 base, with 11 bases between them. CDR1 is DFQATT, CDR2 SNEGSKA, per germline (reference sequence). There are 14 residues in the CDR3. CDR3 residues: CSASQGVNTGELFF. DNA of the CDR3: TGCAGTGCTTCACAAGGGGTGAACACCGGGGAGCTGTTTTTT.

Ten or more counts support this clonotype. The CDR3 here is CASRPRAGGYNEQFF. In DNA, the CDR3 is TGTGCCAGCAGACCCCGGGCGGGGGGGTACAATGAGCAGTTCTTC. The chain joins TRBV12-3 or TRBV12-4 to TRBJ2-1; 9 nucleotides agree with TRBD2. The CDR3 is 15 residues long. The J segment lost 4 bases and the V segment lost 6 bases, leaving 7 bases of the junction unmatched.

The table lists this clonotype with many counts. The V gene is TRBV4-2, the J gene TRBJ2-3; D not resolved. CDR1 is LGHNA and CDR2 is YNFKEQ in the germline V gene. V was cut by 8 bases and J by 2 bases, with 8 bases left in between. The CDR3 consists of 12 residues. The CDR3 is CASVDDTDTQYF. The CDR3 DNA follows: TGTGCCAGCGTCGATGACACAGATACGCAGTATTTT.